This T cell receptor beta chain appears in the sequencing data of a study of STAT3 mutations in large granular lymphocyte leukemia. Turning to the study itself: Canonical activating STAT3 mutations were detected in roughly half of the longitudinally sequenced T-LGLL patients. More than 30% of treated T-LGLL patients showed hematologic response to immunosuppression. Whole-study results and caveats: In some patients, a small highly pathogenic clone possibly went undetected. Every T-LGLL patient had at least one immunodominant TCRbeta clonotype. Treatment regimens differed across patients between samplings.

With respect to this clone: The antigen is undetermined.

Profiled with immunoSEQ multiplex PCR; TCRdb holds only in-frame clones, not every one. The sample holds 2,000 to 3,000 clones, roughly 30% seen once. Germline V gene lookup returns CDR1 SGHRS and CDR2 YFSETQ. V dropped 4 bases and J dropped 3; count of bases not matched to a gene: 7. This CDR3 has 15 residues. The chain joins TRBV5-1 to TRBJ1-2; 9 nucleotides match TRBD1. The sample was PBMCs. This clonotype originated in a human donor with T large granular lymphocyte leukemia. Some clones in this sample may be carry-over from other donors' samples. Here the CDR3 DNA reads TGCGCCAGCAGCCCAGGGACAGGGCCTGACTATGGCTACACCTTC. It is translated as CASSPGTGPDYGYTF.